A selection of T cell receptor beta chains follows, all from one sample in a study of cytomegalovirus exposure and HLA in healthy donors. Here immunoSEQ multiplex PCR was the method, and the copy in TCRdb shows in-frame clones only, minus some. The sample lists about 160,000 clones; 88% were seen once. Sequencing was carried out using PBMCs. These receptors were taken from a man between 18 and 29 years old in good health and CMV-seronegative. The CDR3 runs from the conserved cysteine through the conserved F or W. A D gene is named only where the DNA matches it firmly. Where a row states a size, it is once, few, many or the class of an expanded clone; other rows omit it.

j_call | cdr3_length | v_call | d_call | clone_size | cdr3_aa | cdr3_nt
TRBJ2-3 | 16 | TRBV5-1 | . | . | CASSLAGDGSTDTQYF | TGCGCCAGCAGCTTGGCCGGGGATGGGAGCACAGATACGCAGTATTTT
TRBJ2-7 | 13 | TRBV11-2 | . | . | CASSLDQGREQYF | TGTGCCAGCAGCTTAGATCAGGGTAGGGAGCAGTACTTC
TRBJ2-7 | 14 | TRBV5-1 | TRBD2 | . | CASSCASIIAGALF | TGCGCCAGCAGCTGTGCTAGTATCATAGCGGGAGCGTTATTC
TRBJ2-4 | 15 | TRBV7-2 | . | . | CASSLAGGSKNIQYF | TGTGCCAGCAGCTTAGCGGGAGGATCCAAAAACATTCAGTACTTC
TRBJ2-5 | 18 | TRBV18 | . | once | CASSPPGGGNTDQETQYF | TGTGCCAGCTCACCACCGGGAGGGGGGAATACCGATCAAGAGACCCAGTACTTC
TRBJ2-3 | 16 | TRBV10-2 | TRBD1 | . | CASSEPRQGGTDTQYF | TGCGCCAGCAGTGAGCCCCGGCAGGGGGGCACAGATACGCAGTATTTT
TRBJ1-6 | 15 | TRBV6-5 | . | few | CASRTRQTNNSPLHF | TGTGCCAGCAGGACCAGACAGACCAATAATTCACCCCTCCACTTT
TRBJ2-5 | 14 | TRBV5-4 | TRBD2 | . | CASSQTSQEETQYF | TGTGCCAGCAGCCAGACTAGCCAGGAAGAGACCCAGTACTTC
TRBJ1-5 | 16 | TRBV19 | . | . | CASSTSGLNSNQPQHF | TGTGCCAGTAGTACTTCAGGGCTTAATAGCAATCAGCCCCAGCATTTT
TRBJ2-5 | 14 | TRBV5-1 | . | . | CASSLTPGQETQYF | TGCGCCAGCAGCTTGACTCCGGGGCAAGAGACCCAGTACTTC
TRBJ1-2 | 15 | TRBV29-1 | TRBD1 | . | CSVVGSGQAAYGYTF | TGCAGCGTTGTGGGGAGCGGACAGGCCGCCTATGGCTACACCTTC
TRBJ1-5 | 13 | TRBV6-6 | . | . | CASNHRYHQPQHF | TGTGCCAGCAACCACAGATATCATCAGCCCCAGCATTTT
TRBJ2-2 | 18 | TRBV4-3 | TRBD2 | . | CASSQDTTLAGATGELFF | TGCGCCAGCAGCCAAGATACGACGCTAGCGGGAGCCACCGGGGAGCTGTTTTTT
TRBJ1-1 | 15 | TRBV7-9 | . | once | CASSPGEGGNTEAFF | TGTGCCAGCAGCCCAGGTGAAGGGGGGAACACTGAAGCTTTCTTT
TRBJ1-1 | 14 | TRBV6-5 | . | . | CASTQSIRGTEAFF | TGTGCCAGCACCCAAAGTATACGCGGCACTGAAGCTTTCTTT
TRBJ1-1 | 13 | TRBV30 | TRBD1 | . | CACQWDRNTEAFF | TGTGCCTGTCAGTGGGACAGGAACACTGAAGCTTTCTTT
TRBJ2-1 | 15 | TRBV18 | TRBD2 | . | CASSPGTSGYNEQFF | TGTGCCAGCTCACCCGGGACTAGCGGCTACAATGAGCAGTTCTTC
TRBJ2-2 | 13 | TRBV11-1 | . | . | CASSLADTGELFF | TGTGCCAGCAGCTTAGCCGACACCGGGGAGCTGTTTTTT
TRBJ1-1 | 15 | TRBV11-2 | . | . | CASSLGPQGYVEAFF | TGTGCCAGCAGCTTAGGTCCCCAGGGTTATGTTGAAGCTTTCTTT
TRBJ1-2 | 14 | TRBV27 | TRBD1 | . | CASRGTGGNYGYTF | TGTGCCAGCAGAGGGACAGGGGGTAACTATGGCTACACCTTC
TRBJ1-1 | 15 | TRBV11-2 | . | . | CASSLAAGVNTEAFF | TGTGCCAGCAGCTTAGCGGCGGGAGTAAACACTGAAGCTTTCTTT
TRBJ2-7 | 18 | TRBV7-2 | TRBD2 | . | CASSLVTGTSGSPYEQYF | TGTGCCAGCAGCTTAGTTACCGGGACTAGCGGGTCCCCGTACGAGCAGTACTTC
TRBJ2-1 | 15 | TRBV7-9 | TRBD1 | . | CASSLWTGALEEQFF | TGTGCCAGCAGCTTATGGACAGGGGCCCTGGAGGAGCAGTTCTTC
TRBJ2-2 | 16 | TRBV4-2 | . | . | CASSTLSQRNTGELFF | TGTGCCAGCAGTACCCTTTCGCAGCGGAATACCGGGGAGCTGTTTTTT
TRBJ2-2 | 13 | TRBV6-5 | . | . | CASSWGRSGELFF | TGTGCCAGCAGTTGGGGGAGGTCCGGGGAGCTGTTTTTT
TRBJ2-1 | 14 | TRBV19 | . | . | CASSNGGPDNEQFF | TGTGCCAGTTCTAACGGGGGACCTGACAATGAGCAGTTCTTC
TRBJ1-1 | 17 | TRBV10-3 | . | once | CAISESAGPTMNTEAFF | TGTGCCATCAGTGAGTCTGCAGGGCCAACTATGAACACTGAAGCTTTCTTT
TRBJ1-1 | 13 | TRBV5-1 | . | . | CASSLTGEGEAFF | TGCGCCAGCAGCTTGACGGGGGAGGGTGAAGCTTTCTTT
TRBJ2-3 | 14 | TRBV7-2 | TRBD2 | . | CASSRGGGTDTQYF | TGTGCCAGCAGCCGGGGGGGCGGTACAGATACGCAGTATTTT
TRBJ1-1 | 13 | TRBV19 | . | . | CASSWLANTEAFF | TGTGCCAGTAGTTGGCTCGCGAACACTGAAGCTTTCTTT
TRBJ2-3 | 15 | TRBV5-1 | . | . | CASSFGRSSTDTQYF | TGCGCCAGCAGCTTCGGGAGATCCAGCACAGATACGCAGTATTTT
TRBJ2-2 | 14 | TRBV4-1 | . | . | CASSLRGNTGELFF | TGCGCCAGCAGCCTACGGGGGAACACCGGGGAGCTGTTTTTT
TRBJ2-7 | 13 | TRBV5-4 | TRBD1 | . | CASSWDRNYEQYF | TGTGCCAGCAGCTGGGACAGGAACTACGAGCAGTACTTC
TRBJ1-1 | 11 | TRBV2 | . | . | CASNLNTEAFF | TGTGCCAGCAATCTCAACACTGAAGCTTTCTTT
TRBJ2-3 | 15 | TRBV2 | . | . | CASSERRSSTDTQYF | TGTGCCAGCAGTGAAAGGAGAAGTAGCACAGATACGCAGTATTTT
TRBJ2-2 | 13 | TRBV6-4 | . | medium-sized | CASSDADTGELFF | TGTGCCAGCAGTGACGCAGACACCGGGGAGCTGTTTTTT
TRBJ2-5 | 14 | TRBV6-5 | . | . | CASRNRGGRETQYF | TGTGCCAGCCGTAATCGGGGAGGAAGGGAGACCCAGTACTTC
TRBJ1-5 | 15 | TRBV19 | TRBD1 | . | CASSIGQGPNQPQHF | TGTGCCAGTAGTATTGGACAGGGCCCGAATCAGCCCCAGCATTTT
TRBJ2-1 | 15 | TRBV6-7 | TRBD2 | . | CASSYLGLAANEQFF | TGTGCCAGCAGTTACCTAGGGCTAGCGGCAAATGAGCAGTTCTTC
TRBJ2-5 | 17 | TRBV4-2 | TRBD2 | . | CASSPIKLATLGETQYF | TGTGCCAGCAGCCCTATAAAACTAGCGACCCTCGGAGAGACCCAGTACTTC
TRBJ2-1 | 15 | TRBV4-2 | TRBD2 | . | CASSLSGGVKNEQFF | TGTGCCAGCAGTCTTAGCGGGGGGGTCAAAAATGAGCAGTTCTTC
TRBJ1-5 | 14 | TRBV10-2 | . | . | CASSRAQDTQPQHF | TGCGCCAGCAGTAGAGCTCAGGACACCCAGCCCCAGCATTTT
TRBJ2-1 | 15 | TRBV28 | TRBD2 | . | CASSHRLAAYNEQFF | TGTGCCAGCAGCCATCGACTAGCGGCGTACAATGAGCAGTTCTTC